The rows below give T cell receptor beta chains drawn from one sample of a study of pediatric ulcerative colitis. Measured with immunoSEQ multiplex PCR; TCRdb has only the in-frame clones, and not every one. The sample includes 17,000 or so clones, roughly 70% seen only once; the top ten take around 3.6%. Material: gut tissue. The receptors originated from a girl aged 5-17 years with moderate ulcerative colitis. Each CDR3 is given with its conserved first and last residue. D genes are given only for firm matches. Only part of the rows carry a size: once, few, many, or a class if the clone is expanded.

j_gene | d_gene | v_gene | abundance | CDR3aa
TRBJ2-7 | TRBD1 | TRBV18 | NA | CASSPQPGGNEQYF
TRBJ1-6 | NA | TRBV7-2 | NA | CASNQQTSYNSPLHF
TRBJ1-1 | NA | TRBV10-1 | NA | CASSESGLDTEAFF
TRBJ2-2 | NA | TRBV18 | NA | CASSPQRVRSGELFF
TRBJ2-5 | TRBD2 | TRBV18 | NA | CASSPPRAGPQETQYF
TRBJ1-1 | NA | TRBV11-2 | NA | CASSLLRNTEAFF
TRBJ2-7 | NA | TRBV18 | NA | CASSPTSLDEQYF
TRBJ2-5 | NA | TRBV7-9 | NA | CASSLFSGAARETQYF
TRBJ2-3 | TRBD2 | TRBV6-5 | once | CASSYLAGDQDTQYF
TRBJ2-2 | TRBD1 | TRBV6-1 | NA | CATDRGNTGELFF
TRBJ2-1 | NA | TRBV20-1 | NA | CSAGDHEQFF
TRBJ2-7 | TRBD2 | TRBV5-1 | NA | CASSLARGGLDLDEQYF
TRBJ1-5 | TRBD1 | TRBV5-3 | NA | CARSPRDSRNQPQHF
TRBJ2-5 | NA | TRBV6-5 | NA | CASSYSGGETQYF
TRBJ2-2 | NA | TRBV6-5 | NA | CASSYSLTRHTGELFF
TRBJ2-3 | NA | TRBV4-1 | NA | CASSQDGSTDTQYF
TRBJ2-3 | NA | TRBV29-1 | NA | CSVAALADTQYF
TRBJ2-5 | NA | TRBV12-5 | NA | CASGDSTSETQYF
TRBJ2-2 | NA | TRBV9 | NA | CASSVDRTSAGELFF
TRBJ1-5 | NA | TRBV18 | NA | CASSGWRNQPQHF
TRBJ1-2 | NA | TRBV5-5 | NA | CASRAQPVNYGYTF
TRBJ1-2 | TRBD1 | TRBV4-1 | NA | CASSQTGYGYTF
TRBJ2-7 | TRBD2 | TRBV5-1 | NA | CASSSSTSGRAYEQYF
TRBJ2-1 | NA | TRBV19 | NA | CASSPGLVYNEQFF
TRBJ2-2 | TRBD2 | TRBV30 | NA | CAWSSGRATGELFF
TRBJ2-1 | TRBD2 | TRBV11-2 | NA | CASSLDSGGAGQFF
TRBJ1-4 | NA | TRBV25-1 | few | CASSPGRLNEKLFF
TRBJ2-7 | NA | TRBV9 | NA | CASSVGLTYEQYF
TRBJ2-2 | NA | TRBV2 | NA | CASRGQGPNTGELFF
TRBJ2-7 | NA | TRBV27 | NA | CASRRLGGRGEQYF
TRBJ2-3 | NA | TRBV10-1 | NA | CASSEIQGRTTNTDTQYF
TRBJ2-3 | TRBD2 | TRBV7-8 | NA | CASSFGLAGTDTQYF
TRBJ2-3 | NA | TRBV18 | NA | CASSSPRYHSTDTQYF
TRBJ1-5 | NA | TRBV28 | NA | CASSFTAGRKNQPQHF
TRBJ2-3 | NA | TRBV7-3 | NA | CASSGGALGTQYF
TRBJ1-5 | TRBD1 | TRBV27 | NA | CASSPQGGGQPQHF
TRBJ1-3 | NA | TRBV7-2 | NA | CASSLFTVRGRNTIYF
TRBJ2-5 | NA | TRBV6-5 | NA | CASSYSFTGLQETQYF
TRBJ1-6 | NA | TRBV6-5 | NA | CASRMGYDSPLHF
TRBJ1-2 | TRBD1 | TRBV6-6 | NA | CASSPTGDYGYTF
TRBJ1-5 | NA | TRBV5-1 | NA | CASSLGQMNQPQHF
TRBJ2-3 | TRBD2 | TRBV7-9 | NA | CASRRTSGTITDTQYF
TRBJ2-3 | TRBD1 | TRBV30 | NA | CASSWRDRGTDTQYF
TRBJ1-1 | NA | TRBV4-1 | NA | CASSQDQETEAFF
TRBJ1-6 | TRBD1 | TRBV18 | NA | CASSPPGGGFYNSPLHF
TRBJ2-3 | NA | TRBV7-3 | NA | CASSLNGPTTGDTQYF
TRBJ1-5 | NA | TRBV29-1 | few | CSVSYQPQHF
TRBJ1-2 | NA | TRBV28 | few | CASSLIFRQDYGYTF
TRBJ2-7 | TRBD1 | TRBV5-4 | NA | CASSSGGGLGEQYF
TRBJ1-1 | NA | TRBV6-4 | NA | CASRAGPKNTEAFF
TRBJ2-7 | TRBD1 | TRBV6-1 | NA | CASSSRTGVAYEQYF
TRBJ1-2 | NA | TRBV27 | once | CASSKTGNYGYTF
TRBJ1-6 | NA | TRBV27 | NA | CASSLSKGTSPLHF
TRBJ2-7 | TRBD1 | TRBV6-1 | NA | CASSPSGQGSEQYF